This is a list of T cell receptor beta chains from one sample in a study of T cell repertoires in cytomegalovirus infection. These TCRs are of unknown antigen specificity. TCRdb recomputed calls from the reads with MiXCR, one row per CDR3 protein. Of about 920,000 distinct CDR3 sequences in the sample, approximately 33% were seen once. The sequences come from cultured CD8+ T cells from PBMCs, collected from culture after CMV antigen stimulation. These receptors originate from a human donor in good health (CMV status not recorded). Some clones in this sample may be carry-over from other donors' samples. Each CDR3 is given with its conserved first and last residue. The D gene is left open where the match is weak. The listing skips clone size in some rows; elsewhere it reads once, few, many or a size class.

TRBJ2-2	TRBV12-3/TRBV12-4	few	.	TGTGCCAGCAGTTTTCCCCCCCAGGGGTTCACCGGGGAGCTGTTTTTT	CASSFPPQGFTGELFF
TRBJ1-1	TRBV7-9	few	.	TGTGCCAGCAGCTTAGCGCTGTCCCCGGCGAGCACTGAAGCTTTCTTT	CASSLALSPASTEAFF
TRBJ1-1	TRBV4-1	.	TRBD1	TGCGCCAGCAGCCAAGAGGGACAGACAGTCTTTGAAGCTTTCTTT	CASSQEGQTVFEAFF
TRBJ1-6	TRBV2	.	.	TGTGCCAGCACTATGGACAGATTTGGCTCACCCCTCCACTTT	CASTMDRFGSPLHF
TRBJ2-1	TRBV20-1	.	TRBD2	TGCAGTGCTAGATCTGGACTAGCGGGAAATGAGCAGTTCTTC	CSARSGLAGNEQFF
TRBJ2-7	TRBV29-1	few	.	TGCAGCGTTGCCAGCGCTACCGGCTACGAGCAGTACTTC	CSVASATGYEQYF
TRBJ2-2	TRBV7-6	many	.	TGTGCCAGCAGCCAGGACAGCCCCACCGGGGAGCTGTTTTTT	CASSQDSPTGELFF
TRBJ1-6	TRBV4-1	.	TRBD1	TGCGCCAGCAGAACCGGGACAGGGGTAAATTCACCCCTCCACTTT	CASRTGTGVNSPLHF
TRBJ2-1	TRBV7-9	.	TRBD1	TGTGCCAGCCAACCAGGGGGAAGCTCCTACAATGAGCAGTTCTTC	CASQPGGSSYNEQFF
TRBJ2-1	TRBV6-2/TRBV6-3	few	TRBD1	TGTGCCAGCAGTTTCACCCGGACAGGGGCCCCCTACAATGAGCAGTTCTTC	CASSFTRTGAPYNEQFF
TRBJ1-5	TRBV27	few	.	TGTGCCAGCAGTTTGACTCCCAACTACAATCAGCCCCAGCATTTT	CASSLTPNYNQPQHF
TRBJ2-3	TRBV9	.	TRBD2	TGTGCCAGCAGCCAAAGCGGGGGGGCCGGTAGCACAGATACGCAGTATTTT	CASSQSGGAGSTDTQYF
TRBJ1-1	TRBV29-1	.	TRBD1	TGCAGCGTTGTCCGGACAGGCTCTAACACTGAAGCTTTCTTT	CSVVRTGSNTEAFF
TRBJ1-5	TRBV7-2	many	.	TGTGCCAGCAGCCATTTGGGGGGAGTGGATCAGCCCCAGCATTTT	CASSHLGGVDQPQHF
TRBJ2-1	TRBV5-6	.	TRBD2	TGTGCCAGCAGCTTCCGCGGGGGACTATACAATGAGCAGTTCTTC	CASSFRGGLYNEQFF
TRBJ1-3	TRBV12-3/TRBV12-4	.	.	TGTGCCAGCAGCGGAGACACCATATATTTT	CASSGDTIYF
TRBJ1-6	TRBV12-3/TRBV12-4	many	TRBD1	TGTGCCAGCAGGCTACAGGGGTCGCCTCACAATTCACCCCTCCACTTT	CASRLQGSPHNSPLHF
TRBJ2-7	TRBV4-2	.	.	TGTGCCAGCAACCAGGCTCAGGGGATTCCCGCCCTCGCTGGGATTTACGAGCAGTACTTC	CASNQAQGIPALAGIYEQYF
TRBJ2-2	TRBV15	.	.	TGTGCCACCAGCAGTTTTGGCGGGGAGCTGTTTTTT	CATSSFGGELFF